Listed below are T cell receptor beta chains from one sample, sequenced in a study of blood T cell repertoires in COVID-19. This table comes from immunoSEQ multiplex PCR, and its TCRdb copy is limited to in-frame clones, with some not included. Of about 71,000 clones listed, 86% were seen once; the top ten hold less than 2.5%. The sequencing input was peripheral blood. The receptors originated from a man in his thirties or forties with acute or convalescent COVID-19. Both conserved end residues are part of each CDR3. The D gene is left open where the match is weak. Some rows have no size entry. The others give once, few or many, or a class for an expanded clone.

j_gene,abundance,d_gene,v_gene,CDR3aa,CDR3nt
TRBJ2-6,-,-,TRBV13,CASSLRAPGTGANVLTF,TGTGCCAGCAGCTTAAGGGCCCCCGGGACTGGGGCCAACGTCCTGACTTTC
TRBJ1-1,-,-,TRBV13,CASSLRLSMNTEAFF,TGTGCCAGCAGCCTTAGACTGAGCATGAACACTGAAGCTTTCTTT
TRBJ1-2,-,TRBD1,TRBV10-3,CAINANRGDIDYGYTF,TGTGCCATCAACGCTAACAGGGGCGATATAGACTATGGCTACACCTTC
TRBJ2-1,-,-,TRBV4-2,CASSQDGYNEQFF,TGTGCCAGCAGCCAAGACGGGTACAATGAGCAGTTCTTC
TRBJ2-4,-,-,TRBV7-2,CASSPKGPGNIQYF,TGTGCCAGCAGCCCCAAGGGGCCTGGAAACATTCAGTACTTC
TRBJ2-2,-,TRBD2,TRBV7-2,CASSSSGRHTGELFF,TGTGCCAGCAGCTCTAGCGGGAGACACACCGGGGAGCTGTTTTTT
TRBJ1-3,once,TRBD1,TRBV19,CASTDRHGNTIYF,TGTGCCAGTACGGACAGGCATGGAAACACCATATATTTT
TRBJ2-1,-,TRBD2,TRBV19,CASSMGTSGLYNEQFF,TGTGCCAGTAGTATGGGTACTAGCGGCCTTTACAATGAGCAGTTCTTC
TRBJ2-3,-,TRBD1,TRBV13,CASSRDRVDTDTQYF,TGTGCCAGCAGCCGGGACAGGGTGGACACAGATACGCAGTATTTT
TRBJ2-1,once,TRBD2,TRBV19,CASSILTSGNEQFF,TGTGCCAGTAGTATACTTACTAGCGGCAATGAGCAGTTCTTC
TRBJ2-3,-,-,TRBV18,CASSSDSEAPDTQYF,TGTGCCAGCTCATCGGACTCCGAAGCCCCAGATACGCAGTATTTT
TRBJ2-1,-,TRBD2,TRBV9,CASSFSGRTDNEQFF,TGTGCCAGCAGCTTTAGCGGGAGGACTGACAATGAGCAGTTCTTC
TRBJ1-1,-,TRBD1,TRBV19,CASIPFGTGGNTEAFF,TGTGCCAGTATCCCCTTTGGGACAGGGGGAAACACTGAAGCTTTCTTT
TRBJ1-2,once,TRBD1,TRBV19,CASSRGTATSNYGYTF,TGTGCCAGTAGTAGAGGGACAGCCACCTCTAACTATGGCTACACCTTC
TRBJ1-1,-,-,TRBV18,CASSPFSSLGGDSNTEAFF,TGTGCCAGCTCACCATTCTCTTCTCTGGGGGGAGACTCGAACACTGAAGCTTTCTTT
TRBJ1-1,-,TRBD1,TRBV7-2,CASSPVAGGGTEAFF,TGTGCCAGCAGCCCCGTGGCAGGGGGCGGCACTGAAGCTTTCTTT
TRBJ1-1,-,TRBD1,TRBV14,CASSQETGEEGDTEAFF,TGTGCCAGCAGCCAAGAAACAGGGGAGGAAGGCGACACTGAAGCTTTCTTT
TRBJ2-2,-,-,TRBV24-1,CATSGTRTHTGELFF,TGTGCCACCAGTGGGACACGCACCCATACCGGGGAGCTGTTTTTT
TRBJ2-3,once,-,TRBV19,CASTSRSGGTDTQYF,TGTGCCAGTACGTCTCGGAGCGGTGGCACAGATACGCAGTATTTT
TRBJ2-7,-,-,TRBV24-1,CATSDYHYEQYF,TGTGCCACCAGTGATTATCACTACGAGCAGTACTTC
TRBJ2-7,-,-,TRBV7-2,CASAPLGGSYEQYF,TGTGCCAGTGCCCCCCTCGGCGGGTCCTACGAGCAGTACTTC
TRBJ2-1,-,TRBD2,TRBV5-6,CASSQGLEDNEQFF,TGTGCCAGCAGCCAGGGACTAGAAGACAATGAGCAGTTCTTC
TRBJ1-5,-,TRBD1,TRBV2,CASSATGGQPQHF,TGTGCCAGCAGTGCTACAGGGGGTCAGCCCCAGCATTTT
TRBJ1-3,-,-,TRBV18,CASSPPSLELGRSIYF,TGTGCCAGCTCACCACCGAGTCTCGAGCTGGGGCGGTCCATATATTTT
TRBJ1-4,-,TRBD1,TRBV5-5,CASSLAHQGGTTNEKLFF,TGTGCCAGCAGCTTGGCCCATCAAGGGGGCACAACTAATGAAAAACTGTTTTTT
TRBJ2-1,-,-,TRBV3-1/TRBV3-2,CASSQDVRVDEQFF,TGTGCCAGCAGCCAAGACGTCAGGGTCGATGAGCAGTTCTTC
TRBJ2-2,-,TRBD2,TRBV24-1,CATSDATSGSGTGELFF,TGTGCCACCAGTGACGCGACTAGCGGGAGTGGAACCGGGGAGCTGTTTTTT
TRBJ1-2,once,-,TRBV6-5,CASSRRQSYGYTF,TGTGCCAGCAGCCGACGACAGTCCTATGGCTACACCTTC
TRBJ1-1,-,TRBD1,TRBV5-4,CASSYDRGPRNTEAFF,TGTGCCAGCAGCTATGACAGGGGGCCTAGGAACACTGAAGCTTTCTTT
TRBJ2-3,-,-,TRBV27,CASSHRTSTDTQYF,TGTGCCAGCAGTCACCGGACTAGCACAGATACGCAGTATTTT
TRBJ2-2,-,-,TRBV3-1/TRBV3-2,CASSQNALTGTGELFF,TGTGCCAGCAGCCAGAACGCCCTTACGGGGACCGGGGAGCTGTTTTTT
TRBJ2-3,-,TRBD2,TRBV4-2,CASSQVGRLAGGYSDTQYF,TGTGCCAGCAGCCAAGTCGGTCGTTTAGCGGGGGGGTACTCAGATACGCAGTATTTT
TRBJ1-4,-,TRBD1,TRBV5-1,CASSLQGDANEKLFF,TGCGCCAGCAGCTTGCAGGGGGATGCTAATGAAAAACTGTTTTTT
TRBJ1-5,-,TRBD1,TRBV2,CASSYKPDRGGNQPQHF,TGTGCCAGCAGTTACAAACCGGACAGGGGCGGCAATCAGCCCCAGCATTTT
TRBJ2-4,-,TRBD1,TRBV7-9,CASSLGTGWNIQYF,TGTGCCAGCAGCTTAGGGACAGGGTGGAACATTCAGTACTTC
TRBJ1-4,-,TRBD1,TRBV27,CASSLTGPNEKLFF,TGTGCCAGCAGTTTGACAGGGCCTAATGAAAAACTGTTTTTT
TRBJ1-1,-,-,TRBV10-3,CAISEAGWSEAFF,TGTGCCATCAGTGAGGCGGGGTGGTCTGAAGCTTTCTTT
TRBJ1-4,few,-,TRBV20-1,CSAEVAERLFF,TGCAGTGCGGAGGTCGCGGAGAGACTGTTTTTT
TRBJ1-2,-,-,TRBV18,CASSPPGSASYGYTF,TGTGCCAGCTCACCGCCGGGTTCGGCGAGCTATGGCTACACCTTC
TRBJ2-2,-,TRBD2,TRBV5-5,CASSLSGRPNTGELFF,TGTGCCAGCAGCTTAAGCGGGAGGCCAAACACCGGGGAGCTGTTTTTT
TRBJ2-5,-,-,TRBV6-5,CASSYAGGKETQYF,TGTGCCAGCAGTTACGCGGGTGGGAAAGAGACCCAGTACTTC
TRBJ1-2,-,TRBD1,TRBV27,CASSLRGQGAYGYTF,TGTGCCAGCAGTTTGAGGGGACAGGGGGCATATGGCTACACCTTC
TRBJ2-3,-,TRBD1,TRBV12-5,CASDQGQTFSTDTQYF,TGTGCTAGTGACCAGGGACAGACTTTCTCCACAGATACGCAGTATTTT
TRBJ1-1,-,TRBD1,TRBV18,CASSPITGVTEAFF,TGTGCCAGCTCACCAATCACAGGGGTGACTGAAGCTTTCTTT